What follows describes a single TCR beta chain. These data come from a study of shared clonotypes between healthy human individuals. The V and J ends lost 6 bases and 4 bases respectively, with 15 bases between them. The CDR3 has 14 residues. Germline values: CDR1 GTSNPN, CDR2 SVGIG (reference sequence). The repertoire was sequenced with immunoSEQ multiplex PCR; TCRdb's copy has only in-frame clones and lacks some. The repertoire holds about 2 million clones, with 90% to 95% as singletons. The source is a man younger than 35 in good health. The V gene is TRBV30, the J gene TRBJ2-2; D is possibly TRBD2 (6 bases). The sequenced sample consisted of naive CD4+ T cells sorted from blood. The sample's subset: CD45RA+ positively selected. CDR3 protein: CACWGLSSTGELFF. CDR3 DNA: TGTGCCTGTTGGGGACTCTCTTCCACCGGGGAGCTGTTTTTT.